This entry lists 27 T cell receptor beta chains sequenced from one sample in a study of T cell responses to AZD1222 COVID-19 vaccine. Generated by immunoSEQ multiplex PCR, the TCRdb table keeps only in-frame clones and is missing some. The sample holds some 120,000 clones, 84% seen once. Specimen: peripheral blood, collected 28 days after the second AZD1222 dose. These receptors came from an adult who received the AZD1222 COVID-19 vaccine.

The chain links TRBV19 to TRBJ1-5, with a weak D call TRBD1 (5 bases). The V end lost 9 bases, the J end lost 0 bases, and 18 bases lay between the germline ends. This CDR3 region has 16 residues. Germline V lookup: CDR1 LNHDA, CDR2 SQIVND (reference sequence). For the CDR3, the DNA is TGTGCCAGCTTAGGAGACAGTAAATATAGCAATCAGCCCCAGCATTTT. Translating it yields CASLGDSKYSNQPQHF.

The chain has TRBV24-1 and TRBJ1-6; no clear D. Germline V gives CDR1 KGHDR, CDR2 SFDVKD. The CDR3 length is 17 residues. The ends were cut back, 3 bases at V and 6 bases at J, with 17 bases in the middle. CDR3 residues: CATSDVTRSHPNSPLHF. The CDR3 coding sequence is TGTGCCACCAGTGATGTAACCAGGAGCCACCCTAATTCACCCCTCCACTTT.

Only one count was recorded for this clone. The genes are TRBV19 and TRBJ1-6, with D perhaps TRBD1 (6 bases). CDR3 length: 15 amino acids. Germline CDR1 and CDR2: LNHDA and SQIVND (reference sequence). V lost 11 bases to trimming and J lost 6 bases, with 20 bases between them. This CDR3 is CAGHRSGTPNSPLHF. Here the CDR3 DNA reads TGTGCCGGCCACCGTAGTGGGACACCTAATTCACCCCTCCACTTT.

The chain employs TRBV5-1 and TRBJ2-2, with D perhaps TRBD1 (6 bases). This CDR3 comprises 14 residues. The germline V and J ends were trimmed by 2 bases and 5 bases, with 10 bases remaining between them. From germline, CDR1 is SGHRS and CDR2 YFSETQ. The CDR3 region is CASSLQGDTGELFF. The CDR3 nucleotides are TGCGCCAGCAGCTTACAGGGAGATACCGGGGAGCTGTTTTTT.

This rearrangement joins TRBV7-2 to TRBJ1-2; 9 bases align to TRBD1. Per germline, CDR1 SGHTA and CDR2 FQGNSA. Trimming removed 4 bases from V and 4 bases from J; junction bases left unmatched: 4. The CDR3 is made up of 14 amino acids. CDR3 DNA sequence: TGTGCCAGCAGCTCACAGGGGGCCGGCTATGGCTACACCTTC. It yields the protein CASSSQGAGYGYTF.

The V and J genes are TRBV7-6 and TRBJ2-3; D is undetermined. The V end lost 1 base, the J end lost 6 bases, and 14 bases lay between the germline ends. Germline assignment: CDR1 SGHVS and CDR2 FNYEAQ. The CDR3 runs 15 residues. The CDR3 coding sequence is TGTGCCAGCAGCTTAGAGGATAGTTCCCTCGATACGCAGTATTTT. Translation gives CASSLEDSSLDTQYF.

In this sample, this clone turned up once. This chain uses TRBV7-2 with TRBJ1-2; TRBD1 matches 8 bases. CDR3 length: 15 residues. The germline V gene has CDR1 SGHTA and CDR2 FQGNSA. With 5 bases clipped from V and 3 bases from J, the junction kept 8 bases outside the gene matches. CDR3 coding DNA: TGTGCCAGCAGCCCCGACAGGGGTATATACTATGGCTACACCTTC. The encoded protein is CASSPDRGIYYGYTF.

The chain couples TRBV9 to TRBJ2-7; D gene unclear. Germline V gene lookup returns CDR1 SGDLS and CDR2 YYNGEE. This CDR3 comprises 14 residues. V was clipped by 2 bases and J by 7 bases, with 16 bases between them. CDR3 region: CASSVSTKSREQYF. The CDR3 nucleotides read TGTGCCAGCAGCGTCAGTACAAAGTCGCGGGAGCAGTACTTC.

V and J are TRBV6-6 and TRBJ1-2, with D possibly being TRBD1 (5 bases). V lost 6 bases, J lost 5 bases, and 13 bases lay in between. Per the germline V gene, CDR1 is MNHNY and CDR2 is SVGAGI (reference sequence). This CDR3 has 13 amino acids. The chain's CDR3 is CASRTEPGYGYTF. CDR3 nucleotides: TGTGCCAGCAGGACGGAGCCAGGGTATGGCTACACCTTC.

V is TRBV6-6 and J is TRBJ1-5; 9 bases are a match to TRBD1. Trimming took 6 bases from V and 6 from J; bases not matched to a gene: 9. This CDR3 has 15 residues. Germline V lookup: CDR1 MNHNY, CDR2 SVGAGI (reference sequence). Written as DNA, the CDR3 is TGTGCCAGCAGCCTTCCGGGACAGGGACGTCAGCCCCAGCATTTT. It translates to CASSLPGQGRQPQHF.

On this clone: Other DNA variants within this sample encode the same CDR3. This CDR3 reads CASSSGTKDTGELFF. CDR3 nucleotide sequence: TGTGCCAGCAGTTCCGGGACCAAGGACACCGGGGAGCTGTTTTTT. This chain links TRBV5-8 with TRBJ2-2, with D perhaps given as TRBD1 or TRBD2 (5 bases each). V gave up 5 bases and J gave up 3 bases, with 14 bases separating them. Looked up from germline, CDR1 is SGHTS and CDR2 is YDEGEE. The CDR3 is 15 residues long. Based on the CDR3 plus reference TRBV5-8 and TRBJ2-2, the full variable domain is EAGVTQSPTHLIKTRGQQATLRCSPISGHTSVYWYQQALGLGLQFLLWYDEGEERNRGNFPPRFSGRQFPNYSSELNVNALELEDSALYLCASSSGTKDTGELFFGEGSRLTVL.

The rearrangement links TRBV7-9 to TRBJ1-6; no clear D gene. This CDR3 contains 12 residues. Germline V lookup: CDR1 SEHNR, CDR2 FQNEAQ (reference sequence). V lost 3 bases, J lost 9 bases, and 6 bases lay in between. CDR3 sequence: CASSFPSSPLHF. The CDR3 DNA reads as TGTGCCAGCAGCTTCCCCAGTTCACCCCTCCACTTT.

The rearrangement uses TRBV19 and TRBJ1-5; 7 nucleotides line up with TRBD1. The V and J ends lost 1 base and 7 bases, in that order; junction bases with no gene match: 7. This CDR3 has 15 residues. The germline gives CDR1 LNHDA, CDR2 SQIVND (reference sequence). The CDR3 DNA sequence: TGTGCCAGTAGTATAGCGGGGCAGGGGGGACAGCCCCAGCATTTT. Translated: CASSIAGQGGQPQHF.

This rearrangement joins TRBV12-3 or TRBV12-4 to TRBJ1-5; D unclear. V gave up 6 bases and J gave up 7 bases, with 10 bases separating them. The CDR3 is 12 amino acids. The CDR3 DNA is TGTGCCAGCAGCAATCGCTACCAGCCCCAGCATTTT. Amino acid sequence: CASSNRYQPQHF.

This chain joins TRBV20-1 and TRBJ2-1; D unclear. Germline CDR1 DFQATT, CDR2 SNEGSKA (reference sequence). V was cut by 3 bases and J by 9 bases, with 15 bases left in between. The CDR3 is 13 residues long. The CDR3 sequence is CSASFPTRSEQFF. The CDR3 DNA sequence: TGCAGTGCTAGTTTTCCAACGCGGAGTGAGCAGTTCTTC.

The chain links TRBV7-2 to TRBJ1-2, with D possibly TRBD1 on 5 matching bases. Trimming left V 3 bases short and J 8 bases short, with 13 bases between. CDR3 length equals 13 residues. Germline V gene sequence: CDR1 SGHTA, CDR2 FQGNSA. CDR3: CASSFSGPGGYTF. CDR3 nucleotide sequence: TGTGCCAGCAGCTTTTCAGGGCCAGGCGGCTACACCTTC.

This clone was detected only once. V usage is TRBV5-4 and J usage is TRBJ1-1; D may be TRBD1 (6 bases). V was clipped by 4 bases and J by 1 base, with 14 bases between them. Germline V lookup: CDR1 SGHNT, CDR2 YYREEE (reference sequence). The CDR3 covers 15 residues. The CDR3 spells CASSPAGARNTEAFF. The CDR3 nucleotides are TGTGCCAGCAGCCCCGCAGGGGCCAGGAACACTGAAGCTTTCTTT.

The CDR3 loop is CASSLVASSYGYTF. The CDR3 bases are TGTGCCAGCAGCTTAGTGGCCAGCTCCTATGGCTACACCTTC. The V gene is TRBV7-2, the J gene TRBJ1-2; D gene uncertain. The CDR3 extends over 14 amino acids. The germline gives CDR1 SGHTA, CDR2 FQGNSA. Trimming removed 1 base at V and 4 bases at J, with 10 bases between. Looking up the rest from reference TRBV7-2 and TRBJ1-2 gives the full variable domain: GAGVSQSPSNKVTEKGKDVELRCDPISGHTALYWYRQSLGQGLEFLIYFQGNSAPDKSGLPSDRFSAERTGGSVSTLTIQRTQQEDSAVYLCASSLVASSYGYTFGSGTRLTVV.

This clone showed up just once. The chain carries TRBV19 and TRBJ1-1, with a possible D match to TRBD1 (5 bases). The CDR3 is 14 amino acids. V shed 5 bases and J shed 2 bases, with 12 bases lying between them. Germline CDR1 LNHDA, CDR2 SQIVND (reference sequence). The CDR3 DNA follows: TGTGCCAGTAGTTCACAGACAGCAAACACTGAAGCTTTCTTT. Its translation: CASSSQTANTEAFF.

The V call is TRBV3-1 (or the pseudogene TRBV3-2), the J call TRBJ2-7; D is undetermined. In germline, CDR1 is LGHDT, CDR2 YNNKEL (reference sequence). This CDR3 has 13 amino acids. V lost 4 bases to trimming and J lost 3 bases, with 10 bases between them. DNA for the CDR3: TGTGCCAGCAGCCCCTTTAGAGGCTACGAGCAGTACTTC. Its protein is CASSPFRGYEQYF.

The CDR3 sequence: CAWMRGPLGTGELFF. CDR3 nucleotide sequence: TGTGCCTGGATGAGAGGGCCTCTGGGCACCGGGGAGCTGTTTTTT. V and J are TRBV30 and TRBJ2-2; D possibly corresponds to TRBD2 (5 bases). The CDR3 covers 15 residues. The V and J ends lost 4 bases and 4 bases respectively, with 16 bases between them. CDR1 is GTSNPN and CDR2 is SVGIG in the germline V gene (reference sequence).

The chain carries TRBV7-2 and TRBJ1-5, with 9 nucleotides matching TRBD1. The V segment lost 0 bases and the J segment 2 bases; nucleotides outside the gene matches: 8. Germline values: CDR1 SGHTA, CDR2 FQGNSA. The CDR3 runs 18 residues. This chain's CDR3 is CASSLAPYRGRGNQPQHF. The CDR3 DNA sequence: TGTGCCAGCAGCTTAGCCCCATACAGGGGGCGGGGCAATCAGCCCCAGCATTTT. Complete variable domain (other parts from reference TRBV7-2 and TRBJ1-5): GAGVSQSPSNKVTEKGKDVELRCDPISGHTALYWYRQSLGQGLEFLIYFQGNSAPDKSGLPSDRFSAERTGGSVSTLTIQRTQQEDSAVYLCASSLAPYRGRGNQPQHFGDGTRLSIL.

J is TRBJ2-3 and V is TRBV10-1, with a tentative D call TRBD2 (6 bases). V was clipped by 0 bases and J by 7 bases, with 17 bases between them. The CDR3 runs to 16 residues. Germline V gives CDR1 WNHNN, CDR2 SYGVQD (reference sequence). The CDR3 loop is CASSESTGAPGYTQYF. The CDR3 nucleotides read TGCGCCAGCAGTGAGTCTACGGGAGCGCCCGGGTATACGCAGTATTTT.

Only a few counts were recorded for this clone. The CDR3 loop is CASSPGIERAQYF. The CDR3 nucleotides are TGTGCCAGCTCACCCGGGATTGAGAGGGCCCAGTACTTC. The chain couples TRBV18 to TRBJ2-5; perhaps TRBD2 as D (5 bases). With 3 bases removed from V and 9 bases from J, the gap between germline ends came to 14 bases. CDR1 is KGHSH and CDR2 is LQKENI in the germline V gene. This CDR3 region has 13 residues.

This clone has a single count. The chain has TRBV7-3 and TRBJ2-1; a possible D gene is TRBD2 (6 bases). With 5 bases removed from V and 7 bases from J, the gap between germline ends came to 12 bases. This CDR3 contains 13 residues. Germline assignment: CDR1 SGHTA and CDR2 FQGTGA. The CDR3, as DNA: TGTGCCAGCAGCCCCCCTGGGGGGAATGAGCAGTTCTTC. It specifies CASSPPGGNEQFF.

The V and J genes are TRBV9 and TRBJ1-5; 7 bases line up with TRBD1. Trimming cost V 4 bases and J 9 bases; bases outside gene matches: 10. CDR1 is SGDLS, CDR2 YYNGEE, per germline. CDR3 size: 14 residues. The CDR3 loop is CASSIGQAQGPQHF. In DNA, the CDR3 is TGTGCCAGCAGCATCGGACAGGCCCAGGGGCCCCAGCATTTT.

The CDR3 bases are TGTGCCAGCAGTCTCGTTTCAGTGAGGGGGTTGGTCTCCGGGGAGCTGTTTTTT. This gives the protein CASSLVSVRGLVSGELFF. V and J are TRBV6-2 or TRBV6-3 and TRBJ2-2, with D maybe TRBD1 (6 bases). The CDR3 consists of 18 residues. V lost 5 bases to trimming and J lost 6 bases, with 25 bases between them. The germline V gene has CDR1 MNHEY and CDR2 SVGEGT.